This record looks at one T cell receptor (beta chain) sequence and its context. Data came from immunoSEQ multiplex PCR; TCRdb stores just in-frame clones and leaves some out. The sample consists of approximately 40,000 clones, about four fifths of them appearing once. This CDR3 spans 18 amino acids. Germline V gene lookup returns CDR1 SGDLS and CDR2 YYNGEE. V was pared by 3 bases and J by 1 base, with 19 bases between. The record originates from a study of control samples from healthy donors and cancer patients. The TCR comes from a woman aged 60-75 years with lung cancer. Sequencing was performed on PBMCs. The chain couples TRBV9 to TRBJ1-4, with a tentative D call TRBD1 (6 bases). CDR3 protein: CASSASVPGALTNEKLFF. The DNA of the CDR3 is TGTGCCAGCAGCGCTTCGGTGCCAGGGGCCCTAACTAATGAAAAACTGTTTTTT. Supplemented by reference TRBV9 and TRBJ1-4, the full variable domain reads DSGVTQTPKHLITATGQRVTLRCSPRSGDLSVYWYQQSLDQGLQFLIQYYNGEERAKGNILERFSAQQFPDLHSELNLSSLELGDSALYFCASSASVPGALTNEKLFFGSGTQLSVL.